The source of this T cell receptor beta chain is a study of CD8 T cells in ankylosing spondylitis. Note on this clonotype: Its antigen is unknown.

The study's findings and limits: Relatively rare in peripheral blood, disease-linked clones were also CD8+. Enrichment of disease-linked clones was reportedly significant in matched ankylosing spondylitis synovial fluid. A TCR beta motif of about eight highly homologous variants appeared characteristic of ankylosing spondylitis blood. Some motif variants were previously reported in reactive arthritis synovial fluid and blood.

TCRdb redid the calling of the 5' RACE reads with MiXCR, one entry per CDR3 protein. The table records fewer than 650,000 distinct CDR3 sequences, about 13% of them present only once. This clonotype was obtained from a male donor with ankylosing spondylitis. Sequences were obtained from blood, either unsorted or a sorted T cell fraction (not recorded which).

CDR3 in DNA: TGTGCCAGCAGCCAAGACCTGTCGTGGGGCCAGAATTCACCCCTCCACTTT. Its protein product is CASSQDLSWGQNSPLHF. The gene calls are TRBV4-2 and TRBJ1-6, with a weak D call TRBD1 (5 bases). With 0 bases removed from V and 7 bases from J, the gap between germline ends came to 16 bases. Germline lookup yields CDR1 LGHNA and CDR2 YNFKEQ. The CDR3 has 17 amino acids.